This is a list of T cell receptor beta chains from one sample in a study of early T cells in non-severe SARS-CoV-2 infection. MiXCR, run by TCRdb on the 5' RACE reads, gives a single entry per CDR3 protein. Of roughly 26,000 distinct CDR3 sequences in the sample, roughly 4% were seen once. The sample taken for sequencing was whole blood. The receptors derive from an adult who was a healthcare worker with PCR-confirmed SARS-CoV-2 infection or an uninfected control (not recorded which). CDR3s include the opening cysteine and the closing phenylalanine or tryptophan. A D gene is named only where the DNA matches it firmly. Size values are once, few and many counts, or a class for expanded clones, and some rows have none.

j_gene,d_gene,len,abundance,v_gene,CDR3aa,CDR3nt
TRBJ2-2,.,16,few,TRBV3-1,CASSARRLSNTGELFF,TGTGCCAGCAGCGCACGAAGGCTTTCGAACACCGGGGAGCTGTTTTTT
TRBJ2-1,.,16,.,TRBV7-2,CASSPGPGADYNEQFF,TGTGCCAGCAGCCCAGGCCCGGGAGCCGACTACAATGAGCAGTTCTTC
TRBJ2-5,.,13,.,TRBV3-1,CASARTRQETQYF,TGTGCCAGCGCCCGGACTCGGCAAGAGACCCAGTACTTC
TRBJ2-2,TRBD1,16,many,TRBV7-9,CASSTRTGGNTGELFF,TGTGCCAGCAGCACCCGGACAGGGGGCAACACCGGGGAGCTGTTTTTT
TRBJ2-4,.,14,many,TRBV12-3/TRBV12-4,CASSFRQGENIQYF,TGTGCCAGCAGTTTTAGGCAGGGAGAAAACATTCAGTACTTC
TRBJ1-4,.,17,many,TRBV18,CASSQRTAAGTNEKLFF,TGTGCCAGCTCGCAACGGACAGCCGCTGGGACTAATGAAAAACTGTTTTTT
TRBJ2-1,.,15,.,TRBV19,CASSINGGALFEQFF,TGTGCCAGTAGTATTAACGGGGGAGCTCTATTTGAGCAGTTCTTC
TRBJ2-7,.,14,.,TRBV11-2,CASTPFRGTYEQYF,TGTGCCAGCACACCATTCCGGGGGACCTACGAGCAGTACTTC
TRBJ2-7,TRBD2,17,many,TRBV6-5,CASSRSPGTSGKDEQYF,TGTGCCAGCAGTCGGAGCCCCGGGACTAGCGGGAAGGACGAGCAGTACTTC
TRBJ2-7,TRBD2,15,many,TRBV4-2,CASSRGTTNSYEQYF,TGTGCCAGCAGCCGAGGGACTACCAACTCCTACGAGCAGTACTTC
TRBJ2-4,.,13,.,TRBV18,CASSLPGQNIQYF,TGTGCCAGCTCCCTCCCGGGACAAAACATTCAGTACTTC
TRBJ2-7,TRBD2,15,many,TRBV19,CASSIGTSGPYEQYF,TGTGCCAGTAGTATAGGGACTAGCGGTCCCTACGAGCAGTACTTC
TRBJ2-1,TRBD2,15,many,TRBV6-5,CASRSGLAGSNEQFF,TGTGCCAGCAGGTCCGGACTAGCGGGTTCGAATGAGCAGTTCTTC
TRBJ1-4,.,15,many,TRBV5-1,CASSKGPATNEKLFF,TGCGCCAGCAGCAAGGGACCAGCAACTAATGAAAAACTGTTTTTT
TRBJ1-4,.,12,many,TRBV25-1,CASSEVRGALLF,TGTGCCAGCAGTGAAGTGCGGGGGGCATTACTTTTT
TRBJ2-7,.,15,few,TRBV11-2,CASSKPGLSSYEQYF,TGTGCCAGCAGCAAACCAGGTCTGAGCTCCTACGAGCAGTACTTC
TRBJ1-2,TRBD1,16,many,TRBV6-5,CASTTTGTALAYGYTF,TGTGCCAGCACGACTACCGGGACAGCCCTTGCCTATGGCTACACCTTC
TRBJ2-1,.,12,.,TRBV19,CASSISPGEQFF,TGTGCCAGTAGTATCTCCCCGGGTGAGCAGTTCTTC
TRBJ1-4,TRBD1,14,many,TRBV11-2,CASSRTGDNEKLFF,TGTGCCAGCAGCCGGACAGGGGATAATGAAAAACTGTTTTTT
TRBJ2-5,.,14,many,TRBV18,CASSPPSARETQYF,TGTGCCAGCTCACCACCTTCGGCGAGGGAGACCCAGTACTTC
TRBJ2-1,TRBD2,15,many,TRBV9,CASSVAGGRVGEQFF,TGTGCCAGCAGCGTAGCCGGCGGGAGGGTCGGTGAGCAGTTCTTC
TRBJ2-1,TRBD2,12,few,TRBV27,CASLGPGGEQFF,TGTGCCAGCCTTGGACCGGGGGGTGAGCAGTTCTTC
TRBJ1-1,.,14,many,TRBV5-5,CASSFLVLNTEAFF,TGTGCCAGCAGCTTCCTGGTCTTGAACACTGAAGCTTTCTTT
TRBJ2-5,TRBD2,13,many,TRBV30,CAAPSGIGETQYF,TGTGCCGCCCCTAGCGGGATAGGAGAGACCCAGTACTTC